These 29 T cell receptor beta chains share one sample of origin, sequenced in a study of CD8 T cells in ankylosing spondylitis. TCRdb re-derived calls from the 5' RACE reads in MiXCR, one entry per CDR3 protein. The table includes a few hundred thousand distinct CDR3 sequences, under 20% detected once. The sample was blood, either unsorted or a sorted T cell fraction (not recorded which). The receptors here all came from a male donor with ankylosing spondylitis or in good health (not recorded which).

This chain joins TRBV15 and TRBJ2-7; tentative D call: TRBD2 (6 bases). Germline V lookup: CDR1 LNHNV, CDR2 YYDKDF (reference sequence). V lost 5 bases, J lost 1 base, and 12 bases lay in between. CDR3 length: 14 amino acids. The CDR3 nucleotides are TGTGCCACCAGCTCCTCTAGCGCGTCCTACGAGCAGTACTTC. Protein: CATSSSSASYEQYF. The full variable domain, completed using reference TRBV15 and TRBJ2-7, is DAMVIQNPRYQVTQFGKPVTLSCSQTLNHNVMYWYQQKSSQAPKLLFHYYDKDFNNEADTPDNFQSRRPNTSFCFLDIRSPGLGDTAMYLCATSSSSASYEQYFGPGTRLTVT.

This chain connects TRBV2 to TRBJ2-7; no firm D call. CDR1 is SNHLY, CDR2 FYNNEI, per germline. The ends were cut back, 6 bases at V and 2 bases at J, with 14 bases in the middle. This CDR3 has 14 residues. This CDR3 is CASSQWPLAYEQYF. The DNA of the CDR3 is TGTGCCAGCAGCCAGTGGCCTCTCGCCTACGAGCAGTACTTC.

This clonotype appeared a few times. The V call is TRBV4-3, the J call TRBJ2-7; 13 bases agree with TRBD2. The CDR3 has 16 amino acids. Germline CDR1 and CDR2: LGHNA and YSLEER. V lost 4 bases and J lost 4; bases outside the gene matches: 7. The CDR3 loop reads CASSLGTSGIVYEQYF. The CDR3 DNA sequence: TGCGCCAGCAGCCTTGGGACTAGCGGGATTGTATACGAGCAGTACTTC.

The rearrangement links TRBV6-2 or TRBV6-3 to TRBJ2-7; a weak D match, TRBD2 (5 bases). The length of the CDR3 is 14 residues. Germline lookup yields CDR1 MNHEY and CDR2 SVGEGT. V lost 4 bases, J lost 0 bases, and 10 bases lay in between. Here the CDR3 DNA reads TGTGCCAGCAGTTCTGGACTGATCTCCTACGAGCAGTACTTC. Encoded protein: CASSSGLISYEQYF.

The V and J genes are TRBV7-9 and TRBJ2-1, with 9 bases aligning to TRBD2. CDR1 and CDR2 (germline): SEHNR, FQNEAQ (reference sequence). The CDR3 has 16 amino acids. J was trimmed by 10 bases and V by 3 bases; bases with no gene match: 13. The DNA for the CDR3 is TGTGCCAGCAGCTTTGGCGGGAGGGCCGTTTTCAGAGAGCAGTTCTTC. Its translation: CASSFGGRAVFREQFF.

This clonotype occurred a few times. This chain joins TRBV12-3 or TRBV12-4 and TRBJ2-3, with a tentative D call TRBD2 (6 bases). V was cut by 6 bases and J by 5 bases, with 9 bases left in between. The CDR3 is made up of 12 amino acids. The CDR3 sequence: CASRQEGDTQYF. In nucleotides, the CDR3 is TGTGCCAGCAGACAGGAGGGAGATACGCAGTATTTT.

This clonotype occurred many times. The CDR3 sequence is CASSPTGGEQYF. In nucleotides, the CDR3 is TGTGCCAGCAGCCCCACCGGCGGCGAGCAGTACTTC. This chain uses TRBV5-6 with TRBJ2-7; D is undetermined. V gave up 4 bases and J gave up 6 bases, with 11 bases separating them. Germline loops: CDR1 SGHDT, CDR2 YYEEEE. The CDR3 is 12 residues long.

The V call is TRBV6-2 or TRBV6-3, the J call TRBJ2-7; TRBD2 matches at 10 bases. The CDR3 loop spans 17 amino acids. CDR1 is MNHEY, CDR2 SVGEGT, per germline. The junction had 15 bases not matched to a gene; V was cut back by 5 bases and J by 5 bases. CDR3 nucleotide sequence: TGTGCCAGCAGTAAAGGTTTGCTAGCGGGAGATGCCCACGAGCAGTACTTC. Amino acid sequence: CASSKGLLAGDAHEQYF.

This clonotype was recorded many times. This chain joins TRBV12-3 or TRBV12-4 and TRBJ2-1, with 7 nucleotides matching TRBD2. The CDR3 sequence is 15 residues long. Trimming took 7 bases from V and 1 from J; bases not matched to a gene: 7. The CDR3: CASILQRDSYNEQFF. As DNA, the CDR3 is TGTGCCAGCATACTACAGCGGGATTCCTACAATGAGCAGTTCTTC.

This clonotype appeared a few times. V usage is TRBV12-3 or TRBV12-4 and J usage is TRBJ2-3; no clear D. Trimming removed 8 bases from V and 0 bases from J, with 9 bases in between. This CDR3 contains 13 residues. The CDR3 sequence: CASGIYSTDTQYF. CDR3 sequence (DNA): TGTGCCAGCGGAATTTATAGCACAGATACGCAGTATTTT.

The CDR3, as DNA: TGTGCCAGCAGCGTAGGAGGCGGGAGGGCCTTCAGCACCGGGGAGCTGTTTTTT. This gives the protein CASSVGGGRAFSTGELFF. V usage is TRBV9 and J usage is TRBJ2-2; 9 bases agree with TRBD2. The CDR3 totals 18 residues. Unmatched junction bases numbered 10, after V lost 0 bases and J lost 4 bases. Germline loops: CDR1 SGDLS, CDR2 YYNGEE. The variable domain in full, with the rest retrieved from reference TRBV9 and TRBJ2-2, is DSGVTQTPKHLITATGQRVTLRCSPRSGDLSVYWYQQSLDQGLQFLIQYYNGEERAKGNILERFSAQQFPDLHSELNLSSLELGDSALYFCASSVGGGRAFSTGELFFGEGSRLTVL.

This clonotype has a single count. The chain links TRBV2 to TRBJ2-6; a weak D match, TRBD1 (8 bases). The CDR3 is 19 amino acids. Between the trimmed V and J ends, which lost 7 bases and 4 bases, there was a span of 26 bases. Germline V gives CDR1 SNHLY, CDR2 FYNNEI. The CDR3 DNA is TGTGCCAGCATCGGGAGGACAGGGACCGTGCTTCTAGGGGCCAACGTCCTGACTTTC. Amino acid sequence: CASIGRTGTVLLGANVLTF.

The table lists this clonotype with a few counts. The V and J genes are TRBV9 and TRBJ2-3; no firm D call. The ends were cut back, 4 bases at V and 3 bases at J, with 12 bases in the middle. Looked up from germline, CDR1 is SGDLS and CDR2 is YYNGEE. The CDR3 sequence is 14 residues long. CDR3 protein: CASSPPVRTDTQYF. CDR3 in DNA: TGTGCCAGCAGCCCCCCCGTGAGGACAGATACGCAGTATTTT.

This clonotype appeared many times. The rearrangement links TRBV6-2 or TRBV6-3 to TRBJ2-5, with TRBD1 identical over 11 bases. J lost 3 bases, V lost 6 bases, and 15 bases had no gene match. Germline CDR1 and CDR2: MNHEY and SVGEGT. The CDR3 runs to 18 residues. This chain's CDR3 is CASSQYGTGGFGKETQYF. The CDR3 DNA follows: TGTGCCAGCAGCCAATACGGGACAGGGGGATTTGGAAAAGAGACCCAGTACTTC.

This clonotype has only a few counts. The chain employs TRBV11-2 and TRBJ2-1; maybe TRBD2 (6 bases). CDR3 length equals 15 residues. The V and J ends lost 2 bases and 6 bases respectively, with 14 bases between them. Germline values: CDR1 SGHAT, CDR2 FQNNGV. The CDR3 nucleotides are TGTGCCAGCAGCTTAAGCGGGCCCCGACCCAATGAGCAGTTCTTC. Translated, it gives CASSLSGPRPNEQFF.

There are a few counts of this clonotype. This rearrangement joins TRBV20-1 to TRBJ1-4; D is uncertain. The CDR3 contains 13 residues. Germline CDR1 reads DFQATT; CDR2 reads SNEGSKA (reference sequence). Deletions cut 6 bases from V and 3 bases from J, with 11 bases between. Written as DNA, the CDR3 is TGCAGTGCAGAGGATGGGTCTAATGAAAAACTGTTTTTT. This gives the protein CSAEDGSNEKLFF.

The chain is built from TRBV3-1 and TRBJ2-5, with 7 bases aligning to TRBD2. With 0 bases clipped from V and 1 base from J, the junction kept 11 bases outside the gene matches. Germline CDR1 reads LGHDT; CDR2 reads YNNKEL (reference sequence). The CDR3 is 18 residues long. In DNA form, the CDR3 reads TGTGCCAGCAGCCAAGATATCTCGGCTAGCGGATTCCAAGAGACCCAGTACTTC. Translation: CASSQDISASGFQETQYF.

There are a few counts of this clonotype. The chain carries TRBV20-1 and TRBJ2-1; 16 bases agree with TRBD2. The V segment lost 3 bases and the J segment 7 bases; nucleotides outside the gene matches: 3. This CDR3 is built from 15 residues. The germline V gene encodes CDR1 DFQATT and CDR2 SNEGSKA (reference sequence). CDR3 loop: CSARGTSGRENEQFF. CDR3 DNA: TGCAGTGCTAGGGGGACTAGCGGGAGGGAAAATGAGCAGTTCTTC.

This clonotype was picked up many times. The chain joins TRBV29-1 to TRBJ2-7, with D possibly being TRBD1 or TRBD2 (5 bases each). Germline-derived CDR1 and CDR2 are SQVTM and ANQGSEA. The CDR3 spans 13 residues. Trimming removed 7 bases at V and 2 bases at J, with 15 bases between. CDR3: CSGRRGETYEQYF. CDR3 nucleotide sequence: TGCAGCGGAAGACGAGGGGAGACCTACGAGCAGTACTTC.

This clonotype was detected ten times or more. This chain uses TRBV12-3 or TRBV12-4 with TRBJ2-1; 13 bases line up with TRBD2. This CDR3 is 17 amino acids long. Losses at the gene ends were 5 bases for V and 4 bases for J; bases not matched to a gene: 8. The CDR3 protein is CASSRTTTSGRYNEQFF. As DNA, the CDR3 is TGTGCCAGCAGTCGTACAACGACTAGCGGGAGGTACAATGAGCAGTTCTTC.

This clonotype was seen at least ten times. V and J are TRBV3-1 and TRBJ2-1; 8 bases line up with TRBD2. With 3 bases clipped from V and 15 bases from J, the junction kept 22 bases outside the gene matches. CDR1 LGHDT and CDR2 YNNKEL come from the germline V gene (reference sequence). This CDR3 spans 17 amino acids. Written as DNA, the CDR3 is TGTGCCAGCAGCCACCAGGGACACCCGGGACTAGTTAAACAGACGTTCTTC. It yields the protein CASSHQGHPGLVKQTFF.

CDR3: CSARDNADWGIYGYTF. The CDR3 DNA follows: TGCAGTGCTAGAGACAACGCGGACTGGGGGATCTATGGCTACACCTTC. The chain has TRBV20-1 and TRBJ1-2; possible D gene TRBD1, 5 bases. CDR3 size: 16 residues. V gave up 0 bases and J gave up 4 bases, with 18 bases separating them. Germline V gene sequence: CDR1 DFQATT, CDR2 SNEGSKA (reference sequence).

The V call is TRBV4-1, the J call TRBJ2-7, with 7 bases that match TRBD2. The CDR3 runs 18 residues. Germline-derived CDR1 and CDR2 are MGHRA and YSYEKL. J was trimmed by 6 bases and V by 4 bases; bases with no gene match: 21. The CDR3 DNA reads as TGCGCCAGCAGCCCGGAGACGAGCCTGACTAGCTACCTCTGCGAGCAGTACTTC. Its protein product is CASSPETSLTSYLCEQYF.

This clonotype was counted a few times. This rearrangement joins TRBV10-2 to TRBJ2-1; a weak D match, TRBD2 (6 bases). The CDR3 length is 13 residues. Germline V CDR1 and CDR2: WSHSY, SAAADI. Between the trimmed V and J ends, which lost 6 bases and 12 bases, there was a span of 18 bases. Here the CDR3 DNA reads TGCGCCAGCAGGGGATTAACGGGAGACGCGCAGTTCTTC. Its translation: CASRGLTGDAQFF.

This clonotype has more than one count but fewer than ten. The chain employs TRBV10-3 and TRBJ2-7; tentatively, D is TRBD1 (5 bases). The CDR3 consists of 12 residues. V gave up 3 bases and J gave up 3 bases, with 6 bases separating them. CDR1 is ENHRY and CDR2 is SYGVKD in the germline V gene. In DNA, the CDR3 is TGTGCCATCAGTGAAGACAGCTACGAGCAGTACTTC. This translates into CAISEDSYEQYF.

The chain has TRBV18 and TRBJ2-7; possibly TRBD1 for D (5 bases). There are 13 residues in the CDR3. The germline CDR1 and CDR2 sequences are KGHSH and LQKENI. V gave up 5 bases and J gave up 4 bases, with 12 bases separating them. CDR3 loop: CASSSDTIYEQYF. The CDR3, as DNA: TGTGCCAGCTCATCGGACACGATATACGAGCAGTACTTC.

This clonotype was seen only a few times. V is TRBV11-2 and J is TRBJ2-1; possible D gene TRBD2, 5 bases. CDR1 SGHAT and CDR2 FQNNGV come from the germline V gene. Trimming removed 0 bases at V and 5 bases at J, with 8 bases between. CDR3 length: 14 amino acids. The CDR3 DNA reads TGTGCCAGCAGCTTAGAGGGAGTGCACAATGAGCAGTTCTTC. This translates into CASSLEGVHNEQFF. Drawing the rest from reference TRBV11-2 and TRBJ2-1, the complete variable domain is EAGVAQSPRYKIIEKRQSVAFWCNPISGHATLYWYQQILGQGPKLLIQFQNNGVVDDSQLPKDRFSAERLKGVDSTLKIQPAKLEDSAVYLCASSLEGVHNEQFFGPGTRLTVL.

The sample holds a few counts of this clonotype. This rearrangement joins TRBV6-5 to TRBJ2-1; 7 bases are a match to TRBD2. Unmatched junction bases numbered 4, after V lost 1 base and J lost 4 bases. From germline, CDR1 is MNHEY and CDR2 SVGAGI. The CDR3 sequence is 15 residues long. Here the CDR3 reads CASSYWSGKYNEQFF. CDR3 DNA: TGTGCCAGCAGTTACTGGAGCGGGAAATACAATGAGCAGTTCTTC.

Only a few counts were recorded for this clonotype. The V gene is TRBV12-3 or TRBV12-4, the J gene TRBJ2-5; D possibly corresponds to TRBD2 (5 bases). This CDR3 is built from 12 residues. V gave up 3 bases and J gave up 3 bases, with 5 bases separating them. As DNA, the CDR3 is TGTGCCAGCAGTTTCGGGGAAGAGACCCAGTACTTC. This gives the protein CASSFGEETQYF.